The rows below give T cell receptor beta chains drawn from one sample of a study of blood T cell repertoires in COVID-19. TCRdb's table, derived via immunoSEQ multiplex PCR, lists solely in-frame clones and lacks some. The table has 88,000 or so clones, around 86% seen once. Sequenced input: peripheral blood. These receptors all stem from a man aged 55 to 70 with acute or convalescent COVID-19. Each CDR3 is given without its conserved first and last residue. Fields, in order: CDR3 length, V gene, CDR3 protein.

len: 13
v_gene: TRBV5-1
CDR3aa: ASSLLAGNGGELF

len: 10
v_gene: TRBV29-1
CDR3aa: SVEPGIYGYT

len: 10
v_gene: TRBV30
CDR3aa: ACTGTNYGYT

len: 14
v_gene: TRBV6-5
CDR3aa: ASSYSRGLGGETQY

len: 13
v_gene: TRBV6-2/TRBV6-3
CDR3aa: ASSYAGQPNQPQH

len: 12
v_gene: TRBV6-2/TRBV6-3
CDR3aa: ASSYGGIGQPQH

len: 15
v_gene: TRBV10-1
CDR3aa: ASSPPDCRLAEYEQY

len: 11
v_gene: TRBV18
CDR3aa: ASSGTGSYEQY

len: 11
v_gene: TRBV7-2
CDR3aa: ASSSGLAHEQY

len: 11
v_gene: TRBV2
CDR3aa: ARITTGVWGYT

len: 10
v_gene: TRBV30
CDR3aa: AWSLGEYGYT

len: 12
v_gene: TRBV5-1
CDR3aa: ASSFDRGQNEQF

len: 11
v_gene: TRBV27
CDR3aa: ASSYRDSYEQY

len: 13
v_gene: TRBV9
CDR3aa: ASSVTGGLYYGYT

len: 13
v_gene: TRBV7-2
CDR3aa: ASSMGLAGGDTQY

len: 11
v_gene: TRBV6-6
CDR3aa: ASSKPGTYEQY

len: 13
v_gene: TRBV11-1
CDR3aa: ASSPRMGRAETQY

len: 13
v_gene: TRBV6-5
CDR3aa: ASSYDHRGYTEAF

len: 10
v_gene: TRBV20-1
CDR3aa: SASGVNTEAF

len: 12
v_gene: TRBV2
CDR3aa: ASRADRDRNEQF

len: 13
v_gene: TRBV20-1
CDR3aa: SASGGGATNEKLF

len: 10
v_gene: TRBV6-6
CDR3aa: ASSARGSPLH

len: 15
v_gene: TRBV29-1
CDR3aa: SVEGIVQGAGANVLT

len: 11
v_gene: TRBV6-4
CDR3aa: ASSEGASTEAF

len: 12
v_gene: TRBV19
CDR3aa: ASIRGGGYNEQF

len: 13
v_gene: TRBV19
CDR3aa: ASSIGGRGRHEQY

len: 13
v_gene: TRBV5-1
CDR3aa: ASSLEGRVMDGYT

len: 14
v_gene: TRBV4-3
CDR3aa: ASSLSWTGTGNTIY

len: 12
v_gene: TRBV30
CDR3aa: AWTRDRDDQPQH

len: 14
v_gene: TRBV3-1/TRBV3-2
CDR3aa: ASSPSGGDPRETQY